This passage covers 28 T cell receptor beta chains from one sample sequenced in a study of regulatory T cells in long-lasting Graves disease. Library construction for TCR beta used iRepertoire HTBI primers and Arm-PCR of CDR3 regions. MiXCR, applied by TCRdb to the multiplex PCR reads, yields one record per CDR3 protein. The sample lists hundreds of thousands of distinct CDR3 sequences; roughly 20% were seen once. The time point is: persistent/refractory GD, antithyroid drugs over 5 years with positive TRAb. The TCR library was made from RNA that had been extracted from PBMCs in TRIzol. Sequenced here: peripheral blood mononuclear cells (PBMCs), sampled when the disease was refractory, from a patient treated with antithyroid drugs. All receptors come from a female donor with Graves disease.

This clonotype was seen more than once but under ten times. The chain is built from TRBV30 and TRBJ1-1, with TRBD1 as a possible D gene (5 bases). The CDR3 is 16 residues long. V gave up 0 bases and J gave up 1 base, with 15 bases separating them. Per the germline V gene, CDR1 is GTSNPN and CDR2 is SVGIG (reference sequence). As DNA, the CDR3 is TGTGCCTGGAGTGTCTGGGGGACTGCTCAGAACACTGAAGCTTTCTTT. Its protein is CAWSVWGTAQNTEAFF.

This clonotype came up many times. V is TRBV27 and J is TRBJ1-2, with 10 bases fitting TRBD1. This CDR3 is built from 16 residues. Trimming at V came to 5 bases and at J to 2 bases, leaving 8 bases not matched to a gene. The germline CDR1 and CDR2 sequences are MNHEY and SMNVEV (reference sequence). CDR3 nucleotide sequence: TGTGCCAGCAGTCTCACAGGGACAGGGGCCAACTATGGCTACACCTTC. It translates to CASSLTGTGANYGYTF.

The chain joins TRBV7-9 to TRBJ2-7; 14 bases align to TRBD2. CDR1 and CDR2 from the germline V gene are SEHNR and FQNEAQ (reference sequence). The CDR3 sequence is 16 residues long. Trimming cost V 0 bases and J 6 bases; bases outside gene matches: 4. CDR3: CASSLAGGLAGVEQYF. In DNA, the CDR3 is TGTGCCAGCAGCTTAGCGGGGGGACTAGCGGGAGTCGAGCAGTACTTC. Filled out from reference TRBV7-9 and TRBJ2-7, the complete variable domain reads DTGVSQNPRHKITKRGQNVTFRCDPISEHNRLYWYRQTLGQGPEFLTYFQNEAQLEKSRLLSDRFSAERPKGSFSTLEIQRTEQGDSAMYLCASSLAGGLAGVEQYFGPGTRLTVT.

This clonotype showed up many times. The genes are TRBV28 and TRBJ2-7, with 7 bases that match TRBD2. V shed 0 bases, J shed 5 bases, and the junction held 4 bases outside the gene matches. CDR3 size: 14 residues. Per germline, CDR1 MDHEN and CDR2 SYDVKM. The CDR3 region is CASSLWGGGNEQYF. The CDR3 DNA is TGTGCCAGCAGTTTATGGGGGGGGGGAAACGAGCAGTACTTC.

This chain uses TRBV20-1 with TRBJ2-3; TRBD1 is a possible D gene (5 bases). This CDR3 comprises 13 residues. Germline CDR1 reads DFQATT; CDR2 reads SNEGSKA (reference sequence). Trimming pared 1 base from V and 2 bases from J, leaving 7 bases between. The CDR3 protein is CSARADNTDTQYF. CDR3 nucleotides: TGCAGTGCTAGAGCGGACAACACAGATACGCAGTATTTT.

The chain has TRBV3-1 and TRBJ1-2, with D unresolved. The CDR3 has 14 amino acids. Germline V gene sequence: CDR1 LGHDT, CDR2 YNNKEL (reference sequence). Trimming stripped 5 bases from V and 9 bases from J, with 19 bases between. The CDR3 sequence is CASSSQRGSLSYTF. The CDR3 bases are TGTGCCAGCAGCTCCCAACGAGGAAGTCTCAGCTACACCTTC. Using reference TRBV3-1 and TRBJ1-2 for the parts outside the CDR3, the full variable domain is DTAVSQTPKYLVTQMGNDKSIKCEQNLGHDTMYWYKQDSKKFLKIMFSYNNKELIINETVPNRFSPKSPDKAHLNLHINSLELGDSAVYFCASSSQRGSLSYTFGSGTRLTVV.

This chain links TRBV20-1 with TRBJ2-1, with TRBD2 matching over 8 bases. There are 16 residues in the CDR3. The trim removed 0 bases at V and 4 bases at J, leaving 8 bases unmatched. Germline CDR1 DFQATT, CDR2 SNEGSKA (reference sequence). CDR3 sequence reads: CSARDFQGLDYNEQFF. In DNA form, the CDR3 reads TGCAGTGCTAGAGATTTTCAGGGACTAGATTACAATGAGCAGTTCTTC.

The sample holds a few counts of this clonotype. This rearrangement joins TRBV12-3 or TRBV12-4 to TRBJ2-3; the match to TRBD2 covers 13 bases. The CDR3 spans 16 residues. Unmatched junction bases numbered 6, after V lost 7 bases and J lost 2 bases. The chain's CDR3 is CASKIGLAGDTDTQYF. For the CDR3, the DNA is TGTGCCAGCAAGATCGGACTAGCGGGAGACACAGATACGCAGTATTTT.

This clonotype was counted many times. J is TRBJ2-6 and V is TRBV11-2; 7 positions match TRBD1. Trimming cost V 5 bases and J 2 bases; bases outside gene matches: 6. Per germline, CDR1 SGHAT and CDR2 FQNNGV. This CDR3 is built from 16 residues. The DNA of the CDR3 is TGTGCCAGCAGCCATATTGGGACAGCTGGGGCCAACGTCCTGACTTTC. Encoded protein: CASSHIGTAGANVLTF.

As concerns this clonotype: A single base separates this from a much larger clone, so it may be a read error. The chain employs TRBV6-1 and TRBJ2-5; TRBD2 agrees at 8 bases. CDR3 length equals 15 residues. Germline-derived CDR1 and CDR2 are MNHNS and SASEGT. The CDR3 here is CASRRGTGGKETRYF. As DNA, the CDR3 is TGTGCCAGCCGCCGCGGGACGGGGGGGAAAGAGACCCGGTACTTC.

This clonotype was picked up many times. V usage is TRBV27 and J usage is TRBJ1-5; 8 bases agree with TRBD1. The CDR3 consists of 17 residues. Germline-derived CDR1 and CDR2 are MNHEY and SMNVEV (reference sequence). Germline trimming cut 4 bases from V and 6 bases from J; bases unmatched to any gene: 14. The CDR3 bases are TGTGCCAGCAGTTCTTACGGGGACAGGTTTACGGGTCAGCCCCAGCATTTT. This translates into CASSSYGDRFTGQPQHF.

This clonotype showed up many times. This sequence joins TRBV6-1 and TRBJ2-2; TRBD1 is a possible D gene (6 bases). V was pared by 5 bases and J by 0 bases, with 22 bases between. Germline V gives CDR1 MNHNS, CDR2 SASEGT. The CDR3 spans 19 residues. CDR3 region: CASSRRGGRLTSNTGELFF. DNA of the CDR3: TGTGCCAGCAGTCGACGTGGGGGCAGACTAACCTCGAACACCGGGGAGCTGTTTTTT.

The chain links TRBV19 to TRBJ1-6; D remains ambiguous. The CDR3 sequence is 13 residues long. Looked up from germline, CDR1 is LNHDA and CDR2 is SQIVND (reference sequence). V lost 6 bases to trimming and J lost 7 bases, with 10 bases between them. In DNA form, the CDR3 reads TGTGCCAGTAGAGAACCAGGCAATTCACCCCTCCACTTT. As protein: CASREPGNSPLHF.

In its sample, this clonotype was seen a few times. The chain combines TRBV4-1 with TRBJ2-5; D is undetermined. The CDR3 has 13 amino acids. The germline V gene has CDR1 MGHRA and CDR2 YSYEKL. The ends were cut back, 3 bases at V and 5 bases at J, with 10 bases in the middle. CDR3 amino acids: CASSHGLLETQYF. The CDR3, as DNA: TGCGCCAGCAGCCACGGTCTGCTGGAGACCCAGTACTTC.

This clonotype was found many times. The chain joins TRBV6-5 to TRBJ2-5; no clear D. This CDR3 has 15 amino acids. Looked up from germline, CDR1 is MNHEY and CDR2 is SVGAGI. Trimming removed 0 bases from V and 1 base from J, with 9 bases in between. CDR3 bases: TGTGCCAGCAGTTACTCGGGCACAGTCCAAGAGACCCAGTACTTC. Translated, it gives CASSYSGTVQETQYF.

The V call is TRBV28, the J call TRBJ1-3; D not resolved. Trimming removed 3 bases from V and 5 bases from J, with 14 bases in between. There are 15 residues in the CDR3. Germline V CDR1 and CDR2: MDHEN, SYDVKM. In DNA form, the CDR3 reads TGTGCCAGCAGTTTGGCCCCCGGTACTCGAAACACCATATATTTT. This codes for CASSLAPGTRNTIYF. Full variable domain (outside the CDR3, taken from reference TRBV28 and TRBJ1-3): DVKVTQSSRYLVKRTGEKVFLECVQDMDHENMFWYRQDPGLGLRLIYFSYDVKMKEKGDIPEGYSVSREKKERFSLILESASTNQTSMYLCASSLAPGTRNTIYFGEGSWLTVV.

The chain carries TRBV7-2 and TRBJ2-5; D is possibly TRBD1 or TRBD2 (5 bases each). The CDR3 consists of 13 residues. Germline V lookup: CDR1 SGHTA, CDR2 FQGNSA. Trimming took 5 bases from V and 5 from J, leaving 12 bases between them. The CDR3 coding sequence is TGTGCCAGCAGCCCAGGGACCTGGGAGACCCAGTACTTC. Encoded protein: CASSPGTWETQYF.

The chain links TRBV20-1 to TRBJ2-7; no firm D call. CDR1 is DFQATT, CDR2 SNEGSKA, per germline (reference sequence). This CDR3 contains 16 residues. Trimming took 0 bases from V and 0 from J, leaving 15 bases between them. CDR3 DNA sequence: TGCAGTGCTAGAGATATCAGGACGGCGGTCTCCTACGAGCAGTACTTC. Encoded protein: CSARDIRTAVSYEQYF.

Details on this clonotype: A read error may be the cause here, since a much bigger clone is one base away. The gene calls are TRBV2 and TRBJ1-1; 7 nucleotides agree with TRBD1. With V trimmed by 5 bases and J by 4 bases, 10 bases remained unmatched. CDR1 is SNHLY, CDR2 FYNNEI, per germline. The CDR3 length is 15 residues. The CDR3 region has the DNA TGTGCCAGCAGTAAACAGGGGTTCGTGAGCACTGAAGCTTTCTTT. This sequence encodes CASSKQGFVSTEAFF.

At least ten counts were recorded for this clonotype. The rearrangement uses TRBV6-2 or TRBV6-3 and TRBJ2-5, with D tentatively TRBD2 (6 bases). Trimming cost V 0 bases and J 5 bases, with 16 bases left between them. The CDR3 runs 16 residues. Per the germline V gene, CDR1 is MNHEY and CDR2 is SVGEGT. The CDR3 sequence: CASSYSAGRNRETQYF. CDR3 coding DNA: TGTGCCAGCAGTTACTCGGCGGGGCGGAATCGGGAGACCCAGTACTTC.

This clonotype has a handful of counts. The V gene is TRBV19, the J gene TRBJ1-1; the match to TRBD1 covers 8 bases. From germline, CDR1 is LNHDA and CDR2 SQIVND (reference sequence). This CDR3 region has 16 residues. V lost 5 bases to trimming and J lost 4 bases; unmatched junction nucleotides: 12. CDR3 nucleotide sequence: TGTGCCAGTAGTGTCCTCGGAGGACAGGGAGTCACTGAAGCTTTCTTT. Translating it yields CASSVLGGQGVTEAFF.

There are many counts of this clonotype. This chain links TRBV7-9 with TRBJ1-2, with D maybe TRBD1 (6 bases). Germline CDR1 is SEHNR and CDR2 is FQNEAQ (reference sequence). This CDR3 region has 15 residues. The germline V and J ends were trimmed by 1 base and 3 bases, with 12 bases remaining between them. CDR3 coding DNA: TGTGCCAGCAGCTTAGTAACAGGGAGGGACTATGGCTACACCTTC. Its translation is CASSLVTGRDYGYTF.

This chain links TRBV19 with TRBJ2-2, with 9 bases identical to TRBD2. Germline-derived CDR1 and CDR2 are LNHDA and SQIVND (reference sequence). The V and J ends lost 7 bases and 6 bases, in that order; junction bases with no gene match: 6. The CDR3 consists of 14 residues. CDR3 nucleotides: TGTGCCAGTACCCTGGGACTAGCCTCCGGGGAGCTGTTTTTT. Amino acid sequence: CASTLGLASGELFF.

The table lists this clonotype with many counts. V gene TRBV7-2 combines with J gene TRBJ1-5; perhaps TRBD1 as D (5 bases). CDR1 is SGHTA, CDR2 FQGNSA, per germline. Trimming took off 3 bases at V and 1 base at J, with 13 bases between the two ends. The CDR3 runs to 16 residues. The chain's CDR3 is CASSFSGRGSNQPQHF. In DNA form, the CDR3 reads TGTGCCAGCAGCTTCTCTGGGCGGGGGAGCAATCAGCCCCAGCATTTT.

This chain uses TRBV19 with TRBJ2-7; D not resolved. This CDR3 has 14 residues. Trimming took off 4 bases at V and 3 bases at J, with 13 bases between the two ends. The germline V gene has CDR1 LNHDA and CDR2 SQIVND (reference sequence). The CDR3 nucleotides are TGTGCCAGTAGTAGAGACCCGGACCGCTACGAGCAGTACTTC. As protein: CASSRDPDRYEQYF.

This clonotype was counted ten times or more. The CDR3 coding sequence is TGTGCCAGCAGTTACTTAACTCGGGGCACTGAAGCTTTCTTT. Its protein product is CASSYLTRGTEAFF. The chain combines TRBV6-5 with TRBJ1-1; unclear D gene. Between the trimmed V and J ends, which lost 1 base and 4 bases, there was a span of 10 bases. The germline V gene has CDR1 MNHEY and CDR2 SVGAGI. The CDR3 runs 14 residues.

The sample holds many counts of this clonotype. The chain is built from TRBV27 and TRBJ2-7, with D hard to call. This CDR3 contains 16 residues. Trimming pared 0 bases from V and 0 bases from J, leaving 12 bases between. CDR1 and CDR2 from the germline V gene are MNHEY and SMNVEV (reference sequence). The CDR3: CASSLSTPGASYEQYF. For the CDR3, the DNA is TGTGCCAGCAGTTTATCGACCCCAGGTGCCTCCTACGAGCAGTACTTC.

This sequence joins TRBV5-1 and TRBJ2-1; possible D gene TRBD2, 5 bases. The CDR3 contains 14 residues. Germline CDR1 SGHRS, CDR2 YFSETQ. V was pared by 4 bases and J by 4 bases, with 12 bases between. The chain's CDR3 is CASSAEDVYNEQFF. The CDR3 region has the DNA TGCGCCAGCAGCGCGGAGGACGTGTACAATGAGCAGTTCTTC.